Each of the 23 T cell receptor beta chains below was sequenced from the same sample in a study of breast tumors, draining lymph nodes, adjacent tissues. TCRdb re-called the multiplex PCR reads through MiXCR, storing one row per CDR3 protein. Among approximately 230,000 distinct CDR3 sequences, less than 45% were seen once, and the ten largest hold approximately 3.6%. Breast cancer patients provided tissue from their axillary draining lymph nodes. Sequencing input: axillary lymph node tissue. The receptors here all came from a female donor with breast cancer. Some clones in this sample may be carry-over from other donors' samples.

CDR3 coding DNA: TGTGCCAGCAACCTAGGAGGGGGCATGTTAGGAAACACCATATATTTT. Protein: CASNLGGGMLGNTIYF. This chain uses TRBV9 with TRBJ1-3; TRBD1 matches at 7 bases. V gave up 6 bases and J gave up 4 bases; unmatched junction bases: 13. This CDR3 has 16 amino acids. The V gene's germline CDR1 is SGDLS and CDR2 YYNGEE. Drawing the rest from reference TRBV9 and TRBJ1-3, the complete variable domain is DSGVTQTPKHLITATGQRVTLRCSPRSGDLSVYWYQQSLDQGLQFLIQYYNGEERAKGNILERFSAQQFPDLHSELNLSSLELGDSALYFCASNLGGGMLGNTIYFGEGSWLTVV.

The chain uses TRBV6-1 and TRBJ2-7; possibly TRBD2 for D (8 bases). Germline assignment: CDR1 MNHNS and CDR2 SASEGT. The CDR3 length is 15 residues. The germline V and J ends were trimmed by 4 bases and 4 bases, with 17 bases remaining between them. CDR3 sequence (DNA): TGTGCCAGCAGTGCGGGAGGGGGCTTCTCGTACGAGCAGTACTTC. Its protein product is CASSAGGGFSYEQYF.

Note on this clonotype: A much more abundant neighbour one base away suggests this may be a read error. J is TRBJ1-5 and V is TRBV20-1; D possibly corresponds to TRBD1 (5 bases). Trimming removed 4 bases at V and 6 bases at J, with 19 bases between. The CDR3 sequence is 15 residues long. From germline, CDR1 is DFQATT and CDR2 SNEGSKA (reference sequence). CDR3 region: CSAISLPLGTQPQHF. In nucleotides, the CDR3 is TGCAGTGCTATATCCCTCCCATTAGGGACTCAGCCCCAGCATTTT.

In this sample, this clonotype turned up many times. V gene TRBV2 combines with J gene TRBJ2-5; no definite D call. The CDR3 runs 12 residues. V was pared by 7 bases and J by 3 bases, with 9 bases between. CDR1 and CDR2 from the germline V gene are SNHLY and FYNNEI. The CDR3 nucleotides are TGTGCCAGCATCGTTGGGAAAGAGACCCAGTACTTC. Amino acids: CASIVGKETQYF.

The chain uses TRBV20-1 and TRBJ2-5; TRBD1 or TRBD2 may be the D gene (5 bases each). Germline CDR1 reads DFQATT; CDR2 reads SNEGSKA (reference sequence). This CDR3 is 13 amino acids long. V dropped 5 bases and J dropped 2 bases, with 12 bases sitting between them. The CDR3 sequence is CSAVTGRQETQYF. DNA for the CDR3: TGCAGTGCTGTTACGGGACGTCAAGAGACCCAGTACTTC.

This clonotype has ten or more counts. The chain recombines TRBV29-1 with TRBJ2-7; TRBD1 matches at 9 bases. Germline-derived CDR1 and CDR2 are SQVTM and ANQGSEA. The V and J ends lost 5 bases and 7 bases, in that order; junction bases with no gene match: 6. CDR3 length: 12 amino acids. The CDR3 sequence: CSVRTGVGEQYF. The CDR3 DNA sequence: TGCAGCGTTCGGACAGGGGTCGGGGAGCAGTACTTC.

The V gene is TRBV24-1, the J gene TRBJ1-6; D is possibly TRBD1 (5 bases). The V end lost 8 bases, the J end lost 3 bases, and 16 bases lay between the germline ends. The CDR3 is 16 residues long. The germline CDR1 and CDR2 sequences are KGHDR and SFDVKD. CDR3 DNA: TGTGCCACCATCTCACCGCAGGGTCTCTATAATTCACCCCTCCACTTT. It yields the protein CATISPQGLYNSPLHF.

As concerns this clonotype: One junction end does not reproduce the germline sequence, and a read error may be involved. V usage is TRBV20-1 and J usage is TRBJ2-5; D tentatively reads TRBD1 or TRBD2 (5 bases each). In germline, CDR1 is DFQATT, CDR2 SNEGSKA (reference sequence). The CDR3 spans 11 residues. CDR3 sequence: CSAGRGETQSF. CDR3 DNA sequence: TGCAGTGCTGGCCGGGGCGAGACCCAGTCCTTC.

This clonotype was counted at least ten times. The chain joins TRBV7-3 to TRBJ2-7; 11 nucleotides align to TRBD1. Trimming cost V 5 bases and J 2 bases; bases outside gene matches: 5. The CDR3 runs to 15 residues. Germline V gives CDR1 SGHTA, CDR2 FQGTGA. CDR3 residues: CASSLGTGGTYEQYF. The CDR3 DNA is TGTGCCAGCAGCCTCGGGACAGGGGGAACCTACGAGCAGTACTTC.

This clonotype appeared many times. The chain links TRBV2 to TRBJ2-2, with TRBD2 matching over 8 bases. V lost 3 bases and J lost 1; bases outside the gene matches: 4. The CDR3 is 16 residues long. Per the germline V gene, CDR1 is SNHLY and CDR2 is FYNNEI. CDR3 residues: CASSDIAGKNTGELFF. CDR3 bases: TGTGCCAGCAGTGACATAGCGGGGAAGAACACCGGGGAGCTGTTTTTT. The whole variable domain, remainder taken from reference TRBV2 and TRBJ2-2, is EPEVTQTPSHQVTQMGQEVILRCVPISNHLYFYWYRQILGQKVEFLVSFYNNEISEKSEIFDDQFSVERPDGSNFTLKIRSTKLEDSAMYFCASSDIAGKNTGELFFGEGSRLTVL.

The chain is built from TRBV6-2 or TRBV6-3 and TRBJ2-5, with 7 bases lining up with TRBD2. Trimming took 8 bases from V and 1 from J; bases not matched to a gene: 4. CDR1 and CDR2 (germline): MNHEY, SVGEGT. This CDR3 has 13 amino acids. CDR3 residues: CASGRGIQETQYF. CDR3 in DNA: TGTGCCAGCGGGCGGGGGATCCAAGAGACCCAGTACTTC.

This clonotype was counted ten times or more. This chain joins TRBV12-3 or TRBV12-4 and TRBJ1-4; D is undetermined. Deletions cut 6 bases from V and 4 bases from J, with 15 bases between. The length of the CDR3 is 15 residues. CDR3 in DNA: TGTGCCAGCAGATACGGACCCGGTTTTAATGAAAAACTGTTTTTT. It yields the protein CASRYGPGFNEKLFF.

This clonotype was seen more than once but under ten times. CDR3 region: CASSHSRGNSSPLHF. CDR3 bases: TGTGCCAGCAGTCATTCCAGGGGGAATAGTTCACCCCTCCACTTT. This rearrangement joins TRBV6-6 to TRBJ1-6, with TRBD1 matching 7 bases. Germline trimming cut 5 bases from V and 9 bases from J; bases unmatched to any gene: 10. Germline assignment: CDR1 MNHNY and CDR2 SVGAGI (reference sequence). The CDR3 extends over 15 amino acids.

As for this clonotype: Germline is not matched at one junction end, which may reflect a read error. The chain recombines TRBV5-1 with TRBJ2-6, with TRBD1 matching 12 bases. CDR1 and CDR2 (germline): SGHRS, YFSETQ. The CDR3 extends over 18 amino acids. This CDR3 reads CASSPTGTGGTGANVLTF. The CDR3 nucleotides read TGTGCCAGCAGCCCTACGGGGACAGGGGGCACCGGGGCCAACGTCCTGACTTTC.

V usage is TRBV5-1 and J usage is TRBJ2-2; possibly TRBD2 for D (6 bases). Trimming left V 3 bases short and J 7 bases short, with 10 bases between. This CDR3 spans 13 amino acids. Germline CDR1 is SGHRS and CDR2 is YFSETQ. The CDR3 reads CASSSPTSGELFF. The CDR3 nucleotides read TGCGCCAGCAGCTCGCCGACTAGCGGGGAGCTGTTTTTT.

This clonotype was recorded a few times. The rearrangement links TRBV6-2 or TRBV6-3 to TRBJ1-2; weak D call: TRBD1 (6 bases). CDR1 MNHEY and CDR2 SVGEGT come from the germline V gene. Trimming shortened V by 2 bases and J by 2 bases, and 15 bases separated the two germline ends. The CDR3 spans 16 residues. The CDR3 DNA is TGTGCCAGCAGTTACGGTTCTGGGGGACAAAACTATGGCTACACCTTC. Translating it yields CASSYGSGGQNYGYTF.

In its sample, this clonotype was seen many times. This chain links TRBV24-1 with TRBJ1-3; D possibly corresponds to TRBD1 (5 bases). From germline, CDR1 is KGHDR and CDR2 SFDVKD. This CDR3 spans 16 amino acids. V lost 4 bases, J lost 0 bases, and 12 bases lay in between. Here the CDR3 DNA reads TGTGCCACCAGTGAATTTACAGGAATCTCTGGAAACACCATATATTTT. Amino acids: CATSEFTGISGNTIYF.

This clonotype was seen more than once but under ten times. This chain connects TRBV4-3 to TRBJ2-7; the match to TRBD2 covers 10 bases. Unmatched junction bases numbered 2, after V lost 0 bases and J lost 0 bases. Germline assignment: CDR1 LGHNA and CDR2 YSLEER. CDR3 length: 16 amino acids. The chain's CDR3 is CASSQDSGGSSYEQYF. CDR3 coding DNA: TGCGCCAGCAGCCAAGATAGCGGGGGGTCCTCCTACGAGCAGTACTTC.

V usage is TRBV20-1 and J usage is TRBJ2-3, with D possibly being TRBD2 (5 bases). The CDR3 runs to 15 residues. The germline V gene has CDR1 DFQATT and CDR2 SNEGSKA (reference sequence). V lost 0 bases and J 5 bases, leaving 15 bases between the germline ends. As DNA, the CDR3 is TGCAGTGCTAGAGAGGGAGCTGGGCGCGGAGATACGCAGTATTTT. This codes for CSAREGAGRGDTQYF.

The chain employs TRBV10-3 and TRBJ1-3; no clear D gene. The CDR3 extends over 15 amino acids. In germline, CDR1 is ENHRY, CDR2 SYGVKD. Trimming removed 3 bases from V and 8 bases from J, with 17 bases in between. As DNA, the CDR3 is TGTGCCATCAGTGAAATTTTAGGGTATGGCTACACCATATATTTT. Its protein is CAISEILGYGYTIYF.

This clonotype has only a few counts. The genes are TRBV7-8 and TRBJ2-4, with D possibly TRBD2 on 5 matching bases. There are 13 residues in the CDR3. Germline CDR1 SGHVS, CDR2 FQNEAQ. V was pared by 5 bases and J by 4 bases, with 9 bases between. CDR3 sequence (DNA): TGTGCCAGCAGCGCCGGGGTTAAAAACATTCAGTACTTC. Amino acid sequence: CASSAGVKNIQYF.

The chain combines TRBV25-1 with TRBJ2-6; D remains ambiguous. CDR3 length equals 15 residues. CDR1 and CDR2 from the germline V gene are MGHDK and SYGVNS. V was trimmed by 6 bases and J by 4 bases, leaving 13 bases between them. Here the CDR3 DNA reads TGTGCCAGCAGCTTAGACGTGTCCGGGGCCAACGTCCTGACTTTC. This codes for CASSLDVSGANVLTF.

V gene TRBV6-4 combines with J gene TRBJ1-5; the D gene is possibly TRBD1 (6 bases). Germline CDR1 MRHNA, CDR2 SNTAGT. This CDR3 is 18 amino acids long. The ends were cut back, 6 bases at V and 0 bases at J, with 21 bases in the middle. In nucleotides, the CDR3 is TGTGCCAGCAGCCTTCCGGGACACCGATTCTATAGCAATCAGCCCCAGCATTTT. It yields the protein CASSLPGHRFYSNQPQHF.